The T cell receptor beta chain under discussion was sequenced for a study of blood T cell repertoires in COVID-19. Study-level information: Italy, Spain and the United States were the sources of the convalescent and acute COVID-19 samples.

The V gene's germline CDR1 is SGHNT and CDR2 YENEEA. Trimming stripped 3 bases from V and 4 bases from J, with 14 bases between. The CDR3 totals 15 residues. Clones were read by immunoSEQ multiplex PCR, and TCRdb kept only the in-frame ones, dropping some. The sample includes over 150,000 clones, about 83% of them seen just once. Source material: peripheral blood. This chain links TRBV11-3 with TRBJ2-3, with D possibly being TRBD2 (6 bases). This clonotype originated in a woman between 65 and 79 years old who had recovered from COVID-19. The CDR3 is CASSFRGSRADTQYF. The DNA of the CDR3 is TGTGCCAGCAGCTTCCGGGGGTCGAGGGCAGATACGCAGTATTTT.